This passage covers 15 T cell receptor beta chains from one sample sequenced in a study of T-cell memory formation after mild COVID-19. TCRdb ran MiXCR on the 5' RACE reads and lists one entry per CDR3 protein. The sample lists hundreds of thousands of distinct CDR3 sequences, about 20% occurring once. Input material: PBMCs or a T cell subset sorted from them (not recorded which). The receptors come from an adult woman who had mild COVID-19 (a few samples of this study predate the infection). Cell type and time point are not known.

In its sample, this clonotype was seen many times. The chain carries TRBV7-2 and TRBJ2-1, with 12 bases lining up with TRBD2. The CDR3 consists of 16 residues. Unmatched junction bases numbered 3, after V lost 0 bases and J lost 6 bases. Germline CDR1 is SGHTA and CDR2 is FQGNSA. The CDR3 nucleotides read TGTGCCAGCAGCTTAGCCGCACTAGCGGGAGGCAATGAGCAGTTCTTC. This codes for CASSLAALAGGNEQFF.

The V gene is TRBV4-3, the J gene TRBJ1-3; no definite D call. The V and J ends lost 4 bases and 0 bases respectively, with 10 bases between them. Germline V gene sequence: CDR1 LGHNA, CDR2 YSLEER. There are 15 residues in the CDR3. In nucleotides, the CDR3 is TGCGCCAGCAGCCGTGTCGGAATCTCTGGAAACACCATATATTTT. Translated, it gives CASSRVGISGNTIYF.

V gene TRBV30 combines with J gene TRBJ1-2; D uncertain. The germline V gene has CDR1 GTSNPN and CDR2 SVGIG (reference sequence). Trimming took off 2 bases at V and 8 bases at J, with 27 bases between the two ends. This CDR3 is 17 amino acids long. The CDR3 DNA follows: TGTGCCTGGAGTTATGGTACACAGAGCCTCCGATTGAGGGGCTACACCTTC. Its translation: CAWSYGTQSLRLRGYTF.

The rearrangement uses TRBV20-1 and TRBJ2-5; tentatively, D is TRBD1 (6 bases). The CDR3 length is 13 residues. CDR1 is DFQATT and CDR2 is SNEGSKA in the germline V gene (reference sequence). The V end lost 4 bases, the J end lost 5 bases, and 14 bases lay between the germline ends. CDR3 coding DNA: TGCAGTGCTACCCGCGGCAGGGGCGAGACCCAGTACTTC. The encoded protein is CSATRGRGETQYF.

The chain is built from TRBV7-9 and TRBJ1-2; no clear D. CDR1 and CDR2 from the germline V gene are SEHNR and FQNEAQ (reference sequence). CDR3 length equals 15 residues. Trimming removed 6 bases from V and 3 bases from J, with 17 bases in between. Here the CDR3 reads CASSFPRAEDYGYTF. CDR3 coding DNA: TGTGCCAGCAGTTTCCCCCGGGCCGAAGACTATGGCTACACCTTC.

This clonotype has just a few counts. The chain recombines TRBV11-1 with TRBJ1-1, with unresolved D. The CDR3 is 15 residues long. Germline CDR1 SGHAT, CDR2 FQDESV (reference sequence). Trimming cost V 3 bases and J 5 bases, with 16 bases left between them. This chain's CDR3 is CASSFGWSGGTEAFF. DNA of the CDR3: TGTGCCAGCAGCTTTGGCTGGAGCGGAGGAACTGAAGCTTTCTTT.

This chain connects TRBV7-2 to TRBJ2-3, with D perhaps TRBD1 (5 bases). V gave up 5 bases and J gave up 6 bases, with 12 bases separating them. Germline CDR1 SGHTA, CDR2 FQGNSA. The CDR3 has 13 residues. CDR3 amino acids: CASSPTARDTQYF. CDR3 bases: TGTGCCAGCAGCCCGACAGCTCGGGATACGCAGTATTTT. The entire variable domain, with the rest obtained from reference TRBV7-2 and TRBJ2-3, is as follows: GAGVSQSPSNKVTEKGKDVELRCDPISGHTALYWYRQSLGQGLEFLIYFQGNSAPDKSGLPSDRFSAERTGGSVSTLTIQRTQQEDSAVYLCASSPTARDTQYFGPGTRLTVL.

J is TRBJ2-2 and V is TRBV7-2; 8 bases align to TRBD1. Unmatched junction bases numbered 7, after V lost 5 bases and J lost 5 bases. The V gene's germline CDR1 is SGHTA and CDR2 FQGNSA. This CDR3 spans 15 amino acids. CDR3 DNA sequence: TGTGCCAGCAGCCCTCAGGGGGCCGTTACCGGGGAGCTGTTTTTT. Translating it yields CASSPQGAVTGELFF.

The chain employs TRBV3-1 and TRBJ2-2; perhaps TRBD2 as D (5 bases). The CDR3 length is 14 residues. The V gene lost 10 bases and the J gene lost 6 bases, with 18 bases spanning the gap. In germline, CDR1 is LGHDT, CDR2 YNNKEL (reference sequence). CDR3 bases: TGTGCCAACCGAGGGAAGGGAATGGCCGGGGAGCTGTTTTTT. Encoded protein: CANRGKGMAGELFF.

The V gene is TRBV11-2, the J gene TRBJ2-7; no clear D. The V end was cut by 3 bases, the J end by 3 bases, with 12 bases between. The CDR3 has 14 amino acids. Looked up from germline, CDR1 is SGHAT and CDR2 is FQNNGV. CDR3: CASSFGHSGYEQYF. The CDR3 DNA reads TGTGCCAGCAGCTTCGGTCATTCGGGCTACGAGCAGTACTTC.

This clonotype was counted a few times. The rearrangement joins TRBV7-2 to TRBJ2-7, with 11 bases that match TRBD2. The CDR3 length is 18 residues. The V gene's germline CDR1 is SGHTA and CDR2 FQGNSA. V trimming: 5 bases; J trimming: 6 bases; junction bases outside the gene matches: 18. For the CDR3, the DNA is TGTGCCAGCAGCCTCCGGGACAGGGTACTAGCGGGAGTATCCGAGCAGTACTTC. Its protein product is CASSLRDRVLAGVSEQYF.

A few counts support this clonotype. The rearrangement joins TRBV4-1 to TRBJ2-5, with D perhaps matching TRBD2 (5 bases). The V gene's germline CDR1 is MGHRA and CDR2 YSYEKL. This CDR3 region has 14 residues. Deletions cut 1 base from V and 4 bases from J, with 10 bases between. The CDR3 is CASSQAASPETQYF. The CDR3, as DNA: TGCGCCAGCAGCCAAGCAGCTAGCCCAGAGACCCAGTACTTC.

This clonotype was found a few times. The genes are TRBV7-2 and TRBJ2-4; D unresolved. The CDR3 runs 13 residues. Trimming shortened V by 4 bases and J by 2 bases, and 6 bases separated the two germline ends. Germline-derived CDR1 and CDR2 are SGHTA and FQGNSA. The CDR3 region has the DNA TGTGCCAGCAGCTCCGTCCCCAAAAACATTCAGTACTTC. It is translated as CASSSVPKNIQYF.

This clonotype was counted only a few times. The V and J genes are TRBV5-4 and TRBJ2-1; a possible D gene is TRBD1 (5 bases). The V gene lost 3 bases and the J gene lost 3 bases, with 16 bases spanning the gap. Germline V gene data show CDR1 as SGHNT and CDR2 as YYREEE (reference sequence). The CDR3 length is 16 residues. The CDR3 here is CASSSGQGLLYNEQFF. The DNA of the CDR3 is TGTGCCAGCAGCTCCGGTCAGGGTCTCCTCTACAATGAGCAGTTCTTC.

This clonotype has only a few counts. The chain recombines TRBV12-3 or TRBV12-4 with TRBJ2-1, with D perhaps assigned TRBD1 or TRBD2 (6 bases each). There are 11 residues in the CDR3. Trimming removed 7 bases from V and 8 bases from J, with 9 bases in between. The CDR3, as DNA: TGTGCCAGCAAGAGGGGGGATGAGCAGTTCTTC. Translation gives CASKRGDEQFF.